A selection of T cell receptor beta chains follows, all from one sample in a study of shared clonotypes between healthy human individuals. Using immunoSEQ multiplex PCR, the repertoire was profiled, and TCRdb retains in-frame clones only, with some absent. The table shows 2,500,000 or so clones, with more than 85% occurring only once. Source material: naive CD4+ T cells from PBMCs. The source is a man aged 18 to 35 in good health. Some clones in this sample may be carry-over from other donors' samples. CDR3s leave out the opening cysteine and the closing phenylalanine or tryptophan. Clone sizes are given selectively: once, few, many, or a class where the clone is expanded.

v_call clone_size cdr3_aa
TRBV7-3 . ASSLDVYLSTDTQY
TRBV5-1 . ASSSGTGGGTEAF
TRBV5-1 few ASSLTENTEAF
TRBV10-3 once AISDEVPETQY
TRBV7-9 . ASSFASGSYEQY
TRBV7-7 . ASSRIGGSQEAQY
TRBV7-6 . ASSSGLAENQETQY
TRBV19 . ASSILGEQGYT
TRBV18 . ASSPRDPMINEQF
TRBV7-2 . ASSLGQSLTYEQY
TRBV6-5 . ASSYSSNTEAF
TRBV7-2 . ASSSPFGRDYNEQF
TRBV5-1 . ASSLALRENTDTQY
TRBV7-7 . ASSSLAGGHAEQF
TRBV15 . ATSEPERGGANVLT
TRBV7-8 . ASSTSDRLPHNEQF
TRBV7-8 . ASSGGTGIRGDT
TRBV7-6 . ASSFGTEAF
TRBV7-3 . ASSRLSEGEQF
TRBV5-1 . ASSSVDRGPNYGYT
TRBV9 . ASSSFRGGRGDTQY
TRBV2 . ASIRRPSLGSDTQY
TRBV19 . ASSIGAFTGNTIY
TRBV9 . ASSAGTMDHNEKLF
TRBV2 . ASSRETRSYNEQF
TRBV5-1 . ASSLSGQRQETQY
TRBV11-2 . ASSLVPAGGSRNIQY
TRBV18 . ASSPNTGHSGNTIY
TRBV13 once ASSLGVGVGNTIY
TRBV5-6 once ASSPKGLAAGSSYEQY
TRBV5-1 . ASSLIGTSGETQY
TRBV10-3 . AIRTGGASGSDEQF
TRBV10-3 . AISDPAGRVSANTGELF
TRBV7-9 . ASRPRGQGASYERY
TRBV29-1 . SVGQGGTDTQY
TRBV5-8 . ASSAGTPRDTQY
TRBV9 . ASSASGGRETQY
TRBV5-5 . ASSPGQVYSGNTIY
TRBV19 . ASSIGQKNTEAF
TRBV7-9 . ASSLTGGTATNEKLF
TRBV5-1 . ASRRETSPGKTQY
TRBV5-4 . ASSLDYLYNEQF
TRBV10-2 . ASIGTGGGGELF
TRBV7-3 . ASSQGPPSVMETQY
TRBV4-3 . ASRSSSALTGELF
TRBV11-2 . ASSSPSGRGTEAF
TRBV28 . ASRPTSGRSLSTDTQY
TRBV29-1 . SVQGRGLSTDTQY
TRBV28 . ASSLGGSYNEQF
TRBV5-1 . ASSLGPYRGNEQF
TRBV14 . ASSLTSSRSNEKLF
TRBV7-9 . ASSSPPGQAINEQF
TRBV10-3 . AIRSGAGSDTQY
TRBV11-2 . ASSLVRIRGTGELF
TRBV6-1 . ASSILTLGDLEAF